Listed below are T cell receptor beta chains from one sample, sequenced in a study of blood T cell repertoires in COVID-19. Sequenced by immunoSEQ multiplex PCR; TCRdb stores in-frame clones only, minus some. The sample carries about 350,000 clones, around nine tenths recorded once. Sequencing was carried out using PBMCs or T cells enriched from blood (not recorded which). The receptors shown here come from a woman under 40 who had been exposed to COVID-19. Each CDR3 is given without its conserved first and last residue. Each record gives: J gene, V gene, CDR3 protein.

>TRBJ1-1|TRBV28
ASSFSFITEAF
>TRBJ2-1|TRBV5-1
ASSSAIMAGGPIAYNEQF
>TRBJ2-3|TRBV20-1
SASGDRILDTQY
>TRBJ1-1|TRBV18
ASSPLTGTGGRAEAF
>TRBJ2-2|TRBV28
ASSFRPSGNTGELF
>TRBJ1-4|TRBV10-3
AISFPGQVSTNEKLF
>TRBJ2-5|TRBV9
ASSVEGSGYQETQY
>TRBJ2-4|TRBV4-2
ASSQGGLGAKNIQY
>TRBJ2-1|TRBV4-2
ASSQVGEDYRPPSSYNEQF
>TRBJ2-5|TRBV27
ASSPRDRVQETQY
>TRBJ1-2|TRBV28
ASQTIRTDNYGYT
>TRBJ1-2|TRBV6-5
ASSLFQGYGYT
>TRBJ2-7|TRBV6-5
ASSQGAWDYEQY
>TRBJ1-3|TRBV28
ASSRTTFSGNTIY
>TRBJ2-1|TRBV2
ASSEGLLAGAGEQF
>TRBJ1-1|TRBV4-1
ASSPADTGNTEAF
>TRBJ2-5|TRBV27
ASSFAAAGAMETQY
>TRBJ2-2|TRBV7-9
ASSLGLTNTGELF
>TRBJ2-1|TRBV28
ASSHRGLAINEQF
>TRBJ2-7|TRBV11-2
AQGSAYEQY
>TRBJ2-2|TRBV28
ASVLDRHSGELF
>TRBJ1-2|TRBV18
ASSQLNYGYT
>TRBJ1-3|TRBV5-1
ASSLVNRGTSSGNTIY
>TRBJ2-7|TRBV12-5
ASGLVPGLGGEQY
>TRBJ1-1|TRBV7-6
ASSLITEGPEAF
>TRBJ2-1|TRBV14
ASSHRGHEQF
>TRBJ2-5|TRBV7-2
ASSWPGLPQETQY
>TRBJ2-7|TRBV7-2
ASSLEDRGEQY
>TRBJ2-7|TRBV19
ASSPTGGSWYEQY
>TRBJ1-6|TRBV19
ASRMRDRDNSPLH
>TRBJ1-1|TRBV5-1
ASSLAPGQGATEAF
>TRBJ2-3|TRBV19
ASSMAEVQRNTYTQY
>TRBJ1-4|TRBV12-3/TRBV12-4
ASSSFDSKLF
>TRBJ2-7|TRBV6-5
ASSYSLRVPEQY
>TRBJ2-5|TRBV18
ASSPPGLRETQY
>TRBJ2-6|TRBV27
ASSRVSGANVLT
>TRBJ1-5|TRBV5-1
ASSLDGAGNQPQH
>TRBJ2-1|TRBV21-1
ASSKTQRDKLAGLAYNEQF
>TRBJ1-5|TRBV28
ASNQGGGNQPQH
>TRBJ1-5|TRBV7-9
ASSPGAGQGNQPQH
>TRBJ2-3|TRBV18
ASSPPIAELAGSGWGADTQY
>TRBJ2-5|TRBV9
ASSPRHMTGEETQY
>TRBJ2-3|TRBV7-2
ASSLQPGLATDTQY
>TRBJ2-7|TRBV2
ASTGLSSSYEQY
>TRBJ2-7|TRBV13
ASSARTRGVRD
>TRBJ2-3|TRBV10-3
AISTDTSGPSTDTQY
>TRBJ2-1|TRBV28
ASSLAGYNEQF
>TRBJ1-2|TRBV18
ASRRSGQQFYGYT
>TRBJ2-2|TRBV29-1
SVEGQSSTGELF
>TRBJ2-6|TRBV9
ASSTQGSGANVLT
>TRBJ1-2|TRBV30
AWSVQVARGGYT
>TRBJ1-2|TRBV28
ASSPQGAHYGYT
>TRBJ1-5|TRBV2
ASSGTGNQPQH
>TRBJ2-3|TRBV7-3
ASSHGLGGADTQY
>TRBJ2-3|TRBV27
ASSSLSTDTQY
>TRBJ2-1|TRBV5-4
ASSRRAGTGFNEQF
>TRBJ1-2|TRBV11-2
ASSLEGQGGGYT
>TRBJ1-4|TRBV14
ASSRTGGGEKLF
>TRBJ1-2|TRBV7-8
ASSPTGGYGYT